Presented here are 2 T cell receptor beta chains from one specimen sequenced in a study of blood T cell repertoires in COVID-19 (dated by TCRdb to about 2020). Library creation used the immunoSEQ multiplex PCR assay. TCRdb limited this immuneACCESS table to in-frame rearrangements with V and J called. A share of clones is missing; checked studies link under half to unresolved V genes, and the rest is unexplained. This sample has about 44,000 clones in its table, and less than 85% of those were observed once. About 4% of the sample lies in the top ten. Source material: peripheral blood. The receptors were gathered from a woman in her seventies with acute or convalescent COVID-19.

The chain is built from TRBV11-1 and TRBJ2-1, with 10 bases lining up with TRBD2. V shed 2 bases, J shed 7 bases, and the junction held 5 bases outside the gene matches. CDR3 length: 15 amino acids. In germline, CDR1 is SGHAT, CDR2 FQDESV (reference sequence). CDR3 nucleotide sequence: TGTGCCAGCAGCTTACTAGCGGGAGTGGGTAATGAGCAGTTCTTC. Its translation: CASSLLAGVGNEQFF.

V usage is TRBV11-3 and J usage is TRBJ2-1; the match to TRBD1 covers 9 bases. Germline lookup yields CDR1 SGHNT and CDR2 YENEEA. This CDR3 contains 15 residues. V was pared by 5 bases and J by 5 bases, with 7 bases of the junction left unmatched. The CDR3 DNA follows: TGTGCCAGCAGCCCAGACAGGGGGACCAACAATGAGCAGTTCTTC. Translation gives CASSPDRGTNNEQFF.